This TCR beta chain stems from a study of cytomegalovirus exposure and HLA in healthy donors (dated by TCRdb to 2016 to 2017). Context from the whole study: An earlier analysis of approximately 640 of the donors reported more than 250 Gb of sequence data and 117 million unique TCR beta sequences from 190 million or so T cells. About 310 gigabases of sequencing data and tens of millions of unique TCR sequences were included in an early release covering around 600 HLA-typed donors. The genetic ancestry cluster associated with self-reported Caucasian donors included roughly 84% of the roughly 400 genotyped donors. The study was designed to test whether signatures of past pathogen exposure could be identified by cataloging public T cell receptors. The T cell repertoires of 666 subjects were profiled by immunosequencing and related to cytomegalovirus serostatus. A separate validation cohort of roughly 130 different subjects was used in addition to the 666-subject first cohort. The study combined high-throughput TCR immunosequencing, statistical association of individual TCRs with disease status, and machine learning to predict cytomegalovirus infection status. A later analysis re-analyzed previously published TCR beta repertoires from roughly 630 donors and added high-resolution HLA genotyping to study TCR occurrence patterns. Rather than using new phenotypic data, the later analysis identified candidate immune exposures from TCR beta sequences and from how often those sequences occurred across donors. An earlier analysis of several hundred of the donors applied high-throughput TCR beta sequencing to assess whether each TCR beta V gene segment acted as functional or pseudogenic. Donor age, sex, ethnicity and CMV serostatus were compiled together with the repertoire data. Genome-wide SNP genotypes for about 65% of the roughly 670 donors were used in a later genetic analysis, which treated that subset as a discovery cohort. All discovery cohort repertoires had been generated using a single sequencing platform. Both class I and class II loci were covered by HLA typing, at four-digit resolution. The number of typed donors differed by locus: about 629-640 for A, B, C, DRB1 and DQB1; 522 for DQA1; roughly 600 for DPA1; and roughly 470 for DPB1. A handful of DR-DQ haplotypes were handled as single units for association and clustering because linkage in the cohort was strong. Among some 400 genotyped donors of the cohort, an average of approximately 220,000 unique TCR beta nucleotide sequences was sequenced per donor, of which 15% to 20% were non-productive.

As to this clone: Its antigen target is currently unknown. No base quality values were provided; no much bigger clone lies one nucleotide off.

Trimming removed 4 bases from V and 3 bases from J; the gene matches leave 10 bases unexplained. From the cysteine up to the phenylalanine, the CDR3 has a length of 16 residues. Only the CDR3 DNA is retained, 48 bases long and in frame from the first base. In the germline V gene, CDR1 corresponds to MNHNS and CDR2 to SASEGT. Study-wide findings and limitations: Strong co-occurrence of HLA alleles, especially DR and DQ, made assigning TCR associations to individual alleles difficult. The classifier was reported to diagnose cytomegalovirus status with high specificity and sensitivity in both the original cohort and the validation cohort. The sequencing pipeline was judged likely to have produced a cluster of highly shared sequence variants as a technical artifact. Most CMV-associated TCR beta chains appeared to be HLA-restricted in a later analysis, and the HLA associations seemed to be driven largely by CMV exposure. Sequencing depth was assumed to be roughly uniform across donors in the presence/absence analyses, though that assumption may not hold. In a later analysis, TCR association rates were found to vary across HLA loci, with the most associated TCRs seen for DRB1 alleles and the fewest for HLA-C alleles. A later analysis associated 16,951 TCR beta sequences with specific HLA alleles at a false discovery rate of 0.05. Most TCR sequences were observed very rarely across donors, whereas some public TCRs were present in many individuals. Linkage disequilibrium might explain the correlated functional status among segregating V segments, but an unknown experimental factor could not be excluded. A further reported finding was that TCR beta sequences accurately predicted the HLA-A and HLA-B alleles for most subjects in the first cohort. Because HLA typing was unavailable for some donors at each locus, only the typed subset was used in association tests. The only immune exposure information available for the cohort was CMV serostatus. An earlier analysis of several hundred of the donors showed that most TCR beta V segments appeared in productive rearrangements either about 87% or about 30% of the time, which broadly matched IMGT annotations. The study gave a list of roughly 150 TCR beta chains associated with cytomegalovirus. Some IMGT-functional V segments, including TRBV6-2 and TRBV6-3, could not be distinguished by the 87-base-pair reads and were therefore excluded. An association between a missense DCLRE1C variant and V-gene and J-gene trimming of TCR beta chains was found in a later genetic analysis and replicated in an independent cohort. A later analysis found that HLA-associated TCR beta chains were more clonally expanded and had lower generation probabilities than equally common non-associated chains. Compared with the roughly 670-donor mean, donors in an Asian-associated ancestry cluster had fewer N-insertions in productive TCRs, according to a later genetic analysis. In a later analysis, several top co-occurrence clusters were reported to appear linked to parvovirus B19, influenza, CMV and Epstein-Barr virus. It was suggested by the authors that the approach could potentially be generalized to other disease states and immunological phenotypes. Only TCR beta chains were sequenced in this cohort, and the absence of alpha or paired-chain data limited detectable features. In vitro tests confirmed that a few of the cytomegalovirus-associated TCR beta chains recognize cytomegalovirus antigens. Approximately 18 rarely observed V segments, including chromosome 9 orphons, were excluded from the earlier analysis of about 610 of the donors because counts were too low.

To prepare the library, the immunoSEQ multiplex PCR assay was applied. For the multiplex PCR, a mixture combining 60 forward primers for TCR Vbeta segments and 13 reverse primers for TCR Jbeta segments was used. The CDR3 region of rearranged TCR beta genes was amplified from genomic DNA with a multiplex PCR assay. The Illumina HiSeq System was used to sequence the amplified TCR beta libraries as 87-base-pair reads. In the authors' own workflow: A later analysis counted about 80 million unique TCR beta chains across the roughly 700 repertoires, and around 12 million of these chains were shared by at least two donors. Raw reads were error-corrected and collapsed into unique sequences with a nearest-neighbor algorithm that merged closely related sequences to remove PCR and sequencing errors. CDR3 sequences were aligned to IMGT reference sequences to assign V, D and J gene segments. For a sequence to be retained, at least a six-nucleotide match to both a V gene segment and a J gene segment was required. A rearrangement was called productive if the CDR3 had no stop codons and remained in frame with V and J, and every other rearrangement was called non-productive. CDR3 was defined according to IMGT convention as the region running from the second conserved V-encoded cysteine to the conserved J-encoded phenylalanine. The earlier analysis of 500 to 750 of the donors excluded any sequence lacking an unambiguous match to a single V gene segment. An earlier analysis of some 610 of the donors called V segments functional above 56.7% productive rearrangements and segregating when the between-donor standard deviation exceeded 5%. A statistical classification framework was developed to diagnose cytomegalovirus status using the catalog of TCR beta chain sequences. V and J gene assignment, in a later analysis, came from comparing TCR nucleotide sequences with IMGT/GENE-DB human TR gene sequences. A later analysis assigned CDR3 sequences and most-parsimonious VDJ recombination scenarios with the TCRdist pipeline. In a later analysis, each TCR beta chain was defined by its CDR3 amino acid sequence together with its V-gene family, and reads lacking a unique V-gene family were excluded. To address suspected cross-contamination and a sequencing artifact, a later analysis removed over 500 highly shared, low-generation-probability nucleotide sequences. In a later analysis, a clonal expansion index for each public chain was calculated from normalized within-repertoire ranks of inferred template counts. A later analysis computed generation probabilities with a VDJ recombination model fitted to out-of-frame rearrangements, and checked the results against IGoR. A later analysis scored TCR-TCR, TCR-HLA and TCR-CMV co-occurrence with hypergeometric tests, applying a repertoire-size bias correction to TCR pairs. False discovery rates were estimated in a later analysis by permuting HLA or CMV assignments 20 times. In a later analysis, co-occurring TCRs were grouped with DBSCAN, and TCRdist sequence similarity was added when clustering was performed within HLA-allele-positive subsets. For co-occurrence clustering, repertoires with fewer than 30,000 or more than 120,000 public chains were excluded, along with five repertoires with anomalous nucleotide sharing. In its TCRdb copy, this immuneACCESS table keeps in-frame sequences only and misses some clones. Where compared with another copy, unresolved V genes explain less than half of these, and the others have no known cause. Clone size and the V and J calls come from that table; the DNA yielded D and trimming. For this sample the table gives 150,000 to 190,000 clones, of which approximately 79% were detected only once. Together, the top ten hold about 6.4% of the sample.

The cohort consisted of approximately 670 healthy bone marrow donors. At the time of sampling, all cohort members were nominally healthy, though unrecorded immune exposures were likely present. The donor was CMV seropositive and was included in the group of about 290 seropositive cohort members. Each donor provided a peripheral blood sample, and peripheral blood mononuclear cells were used for TCR beta sequencing. The Qiagen DNeasy Blood Extraction Kit was used to extract genomic DNA from the blood cell samples. The specimen sequenced was PBMCs. This TCR came from a woman aged 45-65 years in good health and CMV-seropositive. The rearranged segments are TRBV6-1 and TRBJ2-3; TRBD2 aligns with 7 central bases. The CDR3 protein is CASSARLATKTDTQYF. The bases are TGTGCCAGCAGTGCCCGACTAGCTACGAAGACAGATACGCAGTATTTT.